The sequence of this TCR beta chain was determined in a study of neurological immune-mediated disorders. About the study: Of about 34 multiple sclerosis patients, roughly 30 were relapsing-remitting and 3 secondary progressive. The study's findings and limits: The greatest TCR clonal expansion appeared in HTLV-1-associated myelopathy and the smallest, falling below healthy controls, in multiple sclerosis.

One entry per CDR3 protein results from TCRdb running MiXCR on the 5' RACE reads. The sample contains about 65,000 distinct CDR3 sequences, approximately 3.7% of which appear only once. This clonotype was observed many times. What it recognizes is unknown. V dropped 5 bases and J dropped 0 bases, with 22 bases sitting between them. This CDR3 is 18 amino acids long. CDR1 is SGHTA and CDR2 is FQGNSA in the germline V gene. The V call is TRBV7-2, the J call TRBJ2-5, with D possibly being TRBD2 (6 bases). Sequences were obtained from PBMCs. This clonotype was sampled from a man aged 45-60 years with multiple sclerosis. This CDR3 is CASSQSGGRTIYQETQYF. The CDR3 nucleotides read TGTGCCAGCAGCCAGTCCGGAGGACGGACTATATACCAAGAGACCCAGTACTTC.